Listed here are 18 T cell receptor beta chains from one sample, sequenced in a study of blood T cell repertoires in COVID-19. TCRdb's table, derived via immunoSEQ multiplex PCR, lists solely in-frame clones and lacks some. The table has 80,000 to 95,000 clones, approximately 88% seen once. Sample: peripheral blood. The receptors derive from a woman aged 70-85 years with acute or convalescent COVID-19.

V is TRBV5-1 and J is TRBJ1-4; 10 bases are shared with TRBD1. The CDR3 consists of 18 residues. The junction had 10 bases not matched to a gene; V was cut back by 0 bases and J by 5 bases. Per germline, CDR1 SGHRS and CDR2 YFSETQ. The CDR3 is CASSLVPVGGQGNEKLFF. The CDR3 region has the DNA TGCGCCAGCAGCTTGGTCCCCGTGGGGGGACAGGGGAATGAAAAACTGTTTTTT.

The chain has TRBV11-2 and TRBJ2-5, with TRBD2 matching over 8 bases. Trimming took 2 bases from V and 4 from J; bases not matched to a gene: 12. Germline V gene sequence: CDR1 SGHAT, CDR2 FQNNGV. The length of the CDR3 is 17 residues. CDR3 nucleotide sequence: TGTGCCAGCAGCTTAAATCGGTTAGCGGGGAGGGTAGAGACCCAGTACTTC. Amino acids: CASSLNRLAGRVETQYF.

The chain links TRBV9 to TRBJ2-2, with 8 bases identical to TRBD2. The CDR3 totals 12 residues. The V and J ends lost 0 bases and 15 bases, in that order; junction bases with no gene match: 4. Germline CDR1 reads SGDLS; CDR2 reads YYNGEE. CDR3: CASSVEAGVVFF. As DNA, the CDR3 is TGTGCCAGCAGCGTAGAAGCGGGAGTGGTGTTTTTT.

The CDR3: CAWQAISNTGELFF. The CDR3 DNA is TGTGCCTGGCAGGCGATCTCGAACACCGGGGAGCTGTTTTTT. The V and J genes are TRBV30 and TRBJ2-2; D is uncertain. V was clipped by 5 bases and J by 0 bases, with 10 bases between them. The CDR3 is made up of 14 amino acids. CDR1 and CDR2 (germline): GTSNPN, SVGIG (reference sequence).

The CDR3 reads CASSTGQNWEQYF. In nucleotides, the CDR3 is TGTGCCAGTAGTACCGGACAGAACTGGGAGCAGTACTTC. The genes are TRBV19 and TRBJ2-7, with TRBD1 as a possible D gene (6 bases). The germline gives CDR1 LNHDA, CDR2 SQIVND (reference sequence). The V and J ends lost 4 bases and 7 bases respectively, with 14 bases between them. The CDR3 has 13 amino acids.

In nucleotides, the CDR3 is TGTGCCAGCAGTGACCGGGACAGGGCCTCCTACGAGCAGTACTTC. Translation gives CASSDRDRASYEQYF. The chain joins TRBV2 to TRBJ2-7; 9 nucleotides agree with TRBD1. Per germline, CDR1 SNHLY and CDR2 FYNNEI. The trim removed 3 bases at V and 0 bases at J, leaving 3 bases unmatched. The CDR3 has 15 residues.

The chain recombines TRBV9 with TRBJ1-1, with D perhaps TRBD1 (6 bases). The CDR3 extends over 16 amino acids. Germline assignment: CDR1 SGDLS and CDR2 YYNGEE. V was clipped by 3 bases and J by 0 bases, with 15 bases between them. The CDR3 DNA follows: TGTGCCAGCAGCGCCCTTCAGGGGTTCTTGAACACTGAAGCTTTCTTT. As protein: CASSALQGFLNTEAFF.

V usage is TRBV5-5 and J usage is TRBJ1-4, with 8 bases fitting TRBD1. The CDR3 has 18 amino acids. In germline, CDR1 is SGHKS, CDR2 YYEKEE (reference sequence). J was trimmed by 5 bases and V by 0 bases; bases with no gene match: 12. CDR3 coding DNA: TGTGCCAGCAGCTTGGATCCGACAGGGGCAGGTATAAATGAAAAACTGTTTTTT. Translation: CASSLDPTGAGINEKLFF.

The rearrangement joins TRBV30 to TRBJ2-7, with D perhaps TRBD2 (6 bases). V was cut by 1 base and J by 4 bases, with 11 bases left in between. Germline V gene lookup returns CDR1 GTSNPN and CDR2 SVGIG (reference sequence). CDR3 length equals 13 residues. The CDR3 region has the DNA TGTGCCTGGAGTGGCACTAGCCCGTACGAGCAGTACTTC. Protein sequence: CAWSGTSPYEQYF.

This clone showed up just once. The V gene is TRBV29-1, the J gene TRBJ2-5; D possibly corresponds to TRBD1 (5 bases). Germline values: CDR1 SQVTM, CDR2 ANQGSEA. There are 12 residues in the CDR3. Trimming took 4 bases from V and 2 from J, leaving 8 bases between them. Here the CDR3 reads CSVARAQETQYF. Here the CDR3 DNA reads TGCAGCGTTGCCAGGGCACAAGAGACCCAGTACTTC.

J is TRBJ2-7 and V is TRBV6-2 or TRBV6-3; tentatively, D is TRBD2 (7 bases). The CDR3 length is 14 residues. Germline CDR1 reads MNHEY; CDR2 reads SVGEGT. V lost 5 bases, J lost 3 bases, and 14 bases lay in between. The CDR3, as DNA: TGTGCCAGCAGTGGGGGCGGGGGTCTCTACGAGCAGTACTTC. It is translated as CASSGGGGLYEQYF.

In nucleotides, the CDR3 is TGTGCCGCCGGACAGTCGAGCAATCAGCCCCAGCATTTT. Translated, it gives CAAGQSSNQPQHF. This chain uses TRBV30 with TRBJ1-5, with a tentative D call TRBD1 (6 bases). The V end lost 8 bases, the J end lost 1 base, and 12 bases lay between the germline ends. The CDR3 covers 13 residues. Germline V CDR1 and CDR2: GTSNPN, SVGIG (reference sequence). Complete variable domain (other parts from reference TRBV30 and TRBJ1-5): SQTIHQWPATLVQPVGSPLSLECTVEGTSNPNLYWYRQAAGRGLQLLFYSVGIGQISSEVPQNLSASRPQDRQFILSSKKLLLSDSGFYLCAAGQSSNQPQHFGDGTRLSIL.

V is TRBV28 and J is TRBJ2-3; D is perhaps TRBD2 (5 bases). The length of the CDR3 is 16 residues. The ends were cut back, 3 bases at V and 0 bases at J, with 13 bases in the middle. Germline V CDR1 and CDR2: MDHEN, SYDVKM. The CDR3 nucleotides read TGTGCCAGCAGTTTTTCGGTTGGCGGGAGCACAGATACGCAGTATTTT. It translates to CASSFSVGGSTDTQYF.

The rearrangement joins TRBV24-1 to TRBJ2-3, with 7 nucleotides matching TRBD2. Germline CDR1 KGHDR, CDR2 SFDVKD. This CDR3 is built from 16 residues. Trimming cost V 4 bases and J 0 bases; bases outside gene matches: 6. The CDR3 is CATSDRRGISTDTQYF. DNA of the CDR3: TGTGCCACCAGTGACCGGCGGGGGATTAGCACAGATACGCAGTATTTT.

This chain uses TRBV11-3 with TRBJ2-7; 7 bases line up with TRBD1. The CDR3 is 14 amino acids. CDR1 is SGHNT and CDR2 is YENEEA in the germline V gene. V lost 5 bases, J lost 3 bases, and 7 bases stayed unmatched. This CDR3 reads CASSPHRDSYEQYF. CDR3 DNA: TGTGCCAGCAGCCCGCACCGGGACAGCTACGAGCAGTACTTC.

The CDR3 DNA reads as TGTGCCAGCAGCTTGTTTGCGGGATTGAATTCACCCCTCCACTTT. Protein product: CASSLFAGLNSPLHF. The V gene is TRBV5-8, the J gene TRBJ1-6; D gene unclear. The germline V and J ends were trimmed by 1 base and 7 bases, with 12 bases remaining between them. This CDR3 is built from 15 residues. The germline CDR1 and CDR2 sequences are SGHTS and YDEGEE.

The count of this clone is one. The chain has TRBV13 and TRBJ2-1, with 9 bases lining up with TRBD2. The CDR3 contains 19 residues. The germline V gene encodes CDR1 PRHDT and CDR2 FYEKMQ (reference sequence). V was pared by 5 bases and J by 3 bases, with 17 bases of the junction left unmatched. The DNA of the CDR3 is TGTGCCAGCAGCACCACCCCGGGACTAGCCTTCGAAAGCTACAATGAGCAGTTCTTC. This translates into CASSTTPGLAFESYNEQFF.

The chain is built from TRBV13 and TRBJ2-1, with 11 bases fitting TRBD1. The CDR3 covers 15 residues. V lost 5 bases to trimming and J lost 8 bases; unmatched junction nucleotides: 8. Germline V lookup: CDR1 PRHDT, CDR2 FYEKMQ (reference sequence). As DNA, the CDR3 is TGTGCCAGCAGCCCAGGGACAGGGGGTCTTTATGAGCAGTTCTTC. This sequence encodes CASSPGTGGLYEQFF.